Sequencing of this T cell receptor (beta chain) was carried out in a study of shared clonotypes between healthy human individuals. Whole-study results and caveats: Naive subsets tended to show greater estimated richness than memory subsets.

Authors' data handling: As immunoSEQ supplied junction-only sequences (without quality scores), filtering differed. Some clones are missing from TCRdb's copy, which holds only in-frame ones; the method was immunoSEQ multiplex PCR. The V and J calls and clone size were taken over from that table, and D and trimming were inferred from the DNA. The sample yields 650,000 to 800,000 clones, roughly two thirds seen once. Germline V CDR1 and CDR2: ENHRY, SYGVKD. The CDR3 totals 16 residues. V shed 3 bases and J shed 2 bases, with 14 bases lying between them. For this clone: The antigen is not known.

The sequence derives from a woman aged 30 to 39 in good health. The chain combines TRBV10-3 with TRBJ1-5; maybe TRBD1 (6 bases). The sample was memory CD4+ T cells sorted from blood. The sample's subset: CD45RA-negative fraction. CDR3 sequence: CAISDSRGGGNQPQHF. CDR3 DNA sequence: TGTGCCATCAGTGACTCCAGGGGCGGGGGCAATCAGCCCCAGCATTTT.